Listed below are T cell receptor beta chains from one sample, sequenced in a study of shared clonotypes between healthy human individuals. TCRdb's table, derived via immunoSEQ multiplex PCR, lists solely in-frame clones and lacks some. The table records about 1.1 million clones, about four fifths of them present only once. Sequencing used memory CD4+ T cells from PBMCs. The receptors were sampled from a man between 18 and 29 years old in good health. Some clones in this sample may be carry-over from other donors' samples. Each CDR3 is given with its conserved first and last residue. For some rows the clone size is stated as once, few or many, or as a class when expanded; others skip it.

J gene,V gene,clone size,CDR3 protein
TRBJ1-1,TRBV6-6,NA,CASSPSGGLNTEAFF
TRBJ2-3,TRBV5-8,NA,CASSAGQGGKDTQYF
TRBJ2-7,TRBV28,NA,CASQDTSYEQYF
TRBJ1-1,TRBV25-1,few,CASSRSGGPLTFF
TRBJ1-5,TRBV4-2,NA,CASSRTGEYSNQPQHF
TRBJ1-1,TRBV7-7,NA,CASRFRSLGATVEAFF
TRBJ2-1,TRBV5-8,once,CASSFIDGLWFF
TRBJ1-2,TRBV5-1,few,CASTQLQGPYGYTF
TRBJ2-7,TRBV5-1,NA,CASAPGQGTYEQYF
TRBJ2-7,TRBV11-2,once,CASSFETSGPYEQYF
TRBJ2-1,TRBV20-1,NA,CTPRGNEQFF
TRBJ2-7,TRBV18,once,CASSPPGRTYEQYF
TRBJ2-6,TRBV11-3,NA,CASSLTGANVLTF
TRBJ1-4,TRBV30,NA,CAWISDATNEKLFF
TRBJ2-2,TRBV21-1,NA,CASSPGGGTGELFF
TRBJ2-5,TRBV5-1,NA,CASSSLATQETQYF
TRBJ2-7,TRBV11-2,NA,CASSVLGLAGGHEQYF
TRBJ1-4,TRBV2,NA,CAGGDKREKLFF
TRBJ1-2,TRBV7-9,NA,CASSLGGGYYGYTF
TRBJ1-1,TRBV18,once,CASSRVGGNTEAFF
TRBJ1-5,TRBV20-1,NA,CSAGDRQPQHF
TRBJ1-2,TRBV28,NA,CASSLWDRGQGGYTF
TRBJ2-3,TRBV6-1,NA,CASSPRRGSTDTQYF
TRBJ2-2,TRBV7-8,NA,CASSPSGTNTGELFF
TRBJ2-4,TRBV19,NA,CASSTYYRDEGDIQYF
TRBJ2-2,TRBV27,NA,CASREGREAGELFF
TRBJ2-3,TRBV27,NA,CASSLRWELSTDTQYF
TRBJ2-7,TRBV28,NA,CASSLSGGPGEQYF